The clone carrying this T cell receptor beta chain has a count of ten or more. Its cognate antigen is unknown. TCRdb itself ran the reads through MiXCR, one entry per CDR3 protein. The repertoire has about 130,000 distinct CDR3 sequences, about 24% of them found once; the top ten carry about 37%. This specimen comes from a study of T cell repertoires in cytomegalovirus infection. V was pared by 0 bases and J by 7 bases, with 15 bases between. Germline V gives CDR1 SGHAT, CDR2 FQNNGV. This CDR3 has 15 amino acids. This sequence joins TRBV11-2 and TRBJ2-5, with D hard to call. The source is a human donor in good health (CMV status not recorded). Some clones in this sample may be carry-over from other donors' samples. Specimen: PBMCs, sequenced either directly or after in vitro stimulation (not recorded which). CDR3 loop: CASSLDQATSGTQYF. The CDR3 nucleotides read TGTGCCAGCAGCTTAGATCAGGCTACTTCGGGGACCCAGTACTTC.